Following are 29 T cell receptor beta chains from one sample sequenced in a study of cytomegalovirus exposure and HLA in healthy donors. PCR primers comprised 60 Vbeta and 13 Jbeta primers. TCRdb's table, derived via immunoSEQ multiplex PCR, lists solely in-frame clones and lacks some. The sample consists of just under 150,000 clones, around 85% of them appearing once. Sequenced sample: PBMCs. These receptor sequences come from a woman in her twenties or thirties in good health and CMV-seronegative.

This CDR3 reads CASSSYRGYEQYF. DNA for the CDR3: TGTGCCAGCAGTTCTTACAGGGGGTACGAGCAGTACTTC. The chain employs TRBV27 and TRBJ2-7, with TRBD1 matching 8 bases. CDR1 is MNHEY and CDR2 is SMNVEV in the germline V gene (reference sequence). The CDR3 has 13 amino acids. With 4 bases clipped from V and 4 bases from J, the junction kept 3 bases outside the gene matches.

This clone showed up just a few times. The J gene is TRBJ2-7, the V gene TRBV7-3, with 7 bases fitting TRBD2. J lost 6 bases, V lost 0 bases, and 5 bases had no gene match. CDR3 size: 14 residues. Per the germline V gene, CDR1 is SGHTA and CDR2 is FQGTGA. CDR3 DNA: TGTGCCAGCAGCTTAACTGGCGGGAGCGTCGAGCAGTACTTC. Its translation: CASSLTGGSVEQYF. The full variable domain, with the rest looked up from reference TRBV7-3 and TRBJ2-7, is GAGVSQTPSNKVTEKGKYVELRCDPISGHTALYWYRQSLGQGPEFLIYFQGTGAADDSGLPNDRFFAVRPEGSVSTLKIQRTERGDSAVYLCASSLTGGSVEQYFGPGTRLTVT.

This clone was detected only a few times. This chain uses TRBV4-1 with TRBJ2-7, with D perhaps TRBD2 (5 bases). Trimming removed 0 bases at V and 5 bases at J, with 23 bases between. The CDR3 sequence is 18 residues long. CDR1 is MGHRA and CDR2 is YSYEKL in the germline V gene. CDR3: CASSQDTRQYQGSHEQYF. In DNA, the CDR3 is TGCGCCAGCAGCCAAGATACGCGGCAGTACCAAGGGAGCCACGAGCAGTACTTC.

The chain links TRBV28 to TRBJ1-2, with 9 positions matching TRBD1. This CDR3 is built from 15 residues. V trimming: 3 bases; J trimming: 2 bases; junction bases outside the gene matches: 4. Germline V gene sequence: CDR1 MDHEN, CDR2 SYDVKM. The CDR3 nucleotides are TGTGCCAGCAGTTTCGGGACAGGGAAAAACTATGGCTACACCTTC. It yields the protein CASSFGTGKNYGYTF.

J is TRBJ2-2 and V is TRBV4-3; perhaps TRBD2 as D (5 bases). V lost 1 base and J lost 4, with 13 bases in between. The germline V gene has CDR1 LGHNA and CDR2 YSLEER. The CDR3 has 16 residues. The CDR3 DNA follows: TGCGCCAGCAGCCAAGTGTACAACCGGGGCACCGGGGAGCTGTTTTTT. Translated, it gives CASSQVYNRGTGELFF.

The rearrangement joins TRBV4-1 to TRBJ2-7; maybe TRBD1 (6 bases). V dropped 1 base and J dropped 0 bases, with 13 bases sitting between them. The CDR3 totals 16 residues. Germline CDR1 is MGHRA and CDR2 is YSYEKL. This CDR3 is CASSQVALGGSYEQYF. CDR3 nucleotides: TGCGCCAGCAGCCAAGTCGCCCTAGGGGGCTCCTACGAGCAGTACTTC.

Only one count was recorded for this clone. The chain employs TRBV13 and TRBJ2-7; 7 positions match TRBD1. The CDR3 length is 14 residues. Unmatched junction bases numbered 7, after V lost 5 bases and J lost 3 bases. CDR1 is PRHDT, CDR2 FYEKMQ, per germline (reference sequence). The CDR3 spells CASSEGQSIYEQYF. CDR3 sequence (DNA): TGTGCCAGCAGCGAGGGACAGAGTATCTACGAGCAGTACTTC.

The V call is TRBV25-1, the J call TRBJ2-3, with D possibly matching TRBD2 (6 bases). The germline CDR1 and CDR2 sequences are MGHDK and SYGVNS. V lost 2 bases, J lost 3 bases, and 9 bases lay in between. CDR3 length: 14 residues. In DNA, the CDR3 is TGTGCCAGCAGTGAAGCGGGAAGTACAGATACGCAGTATTTT. It is translated as CASSEAGSTDTQYF.

This clone was recorded a few times. This chain links TRBV5-1 with TRBJ2-1; a weak D match, TRBD2 (6 bases). Germline CDR1 reads SGHRS; CDR2 reads YFSETQ. The germline V and J ends were trimmed by 4 bases and 8 bases, with 13 bases remaining between them. This CDR3 contains 13 residues. This CDR3 is CASSLGGGDEQFF. The CDR3 DNA follows: TGCGCCAGCAGCCTGGGGGGAGGAGATGAGCAGTTCTTC.

The chain uses TRBV19 and TRBJ1-6; weak D call: TRBD1 (6 bases). CDR3 length: 15 amino acids. V lost 7 bases to trimming and J lost 6 bases, with 16 bases between them. The germline V gene has CDR1 LNHDA and CDR2 SQIVND (reference sequence). The CDR3 nucleotides are TGTGCCAGTAAACAGGGAGAAAGGGGTAATTCACCCCTCCACTTT. The encoded protein is CASKQGERGNSPLHF.

This clone was observed a handful of times. J is TRBJ1-1 and V is TRBV29-1; D might be TRBD1 (6 bases). The CDR3 sequence is 11 residues long. Germline values: CDR1 SQVTM, CDR2 ANQGSEA. CDR3 protein: CSLRGNTEAFF. CDR3 coding DNA: TGCAGTCTCAGGGGTAACACTGAAGCTTTCTTT.

Many counts were recorded for this clone. V and J are TRBV4-1 and TRBJ1-2; D is undetermined. CDR3 size: 14 residues. V was trimmed by 3 bases and J by 2 bases, leaving 10 bases between them. Germline values: CDR1 MGHRA, CDR2 YSYEKL. CDR3 region: CASSQETVNYGYTF. The CDR3 region has the DNA TGCGCCAGCAGCCAGGAGACGGTAAACTATGGCTACACCTTC.

For this clone: Sequence at one end of the junction differs from germline and may be a read error. Different DNA sequences within this sample yield the same CDR3. The rearrangement links TRBV6-5 to TRBJ2-7; 7 nucleotides agree with TRBD1. Per germline, CDR1 MNHEY and CDR2 SVGAGI. This CDR3 spans 10 amino acids. The CDR3 spells CAQQWQGEYF. DNA of the CDR3: TGCGCCCAGCAGTGGCAGGGGGAGTACTTC.

This clone was observed a few times. The chain is built from TRBV5-6 and TRBJ2-7; 7 nucleotides agree with TRBD1. V trimming: 3 bases; J trimming: 3 bases; junction bases outside the gene matches: 12. The CDR3 is 16 residues long. The germline V gene has CDR1 SGHDT and CDR2 YYEEEE. As DNA, the CDR3 is TGTGCCAGCAGCTCGACAGGGTCGGGGATGTACTACGAGCAGTACTTC. This codes for CASSSTGSGMYYEQYF.

The chain employs TRBV9 and TRBJ2-1, with a tentative D call TRBD1 (5 bases). The V gene lost 4 bases and the J gene lost 8 bases, with 13 bases spanning the gap. The CDR3 is 13 amino acids. Germline V gene lookup returns CDR1 SGDLS and CDR2 YYNGEE. CDR3 sequence reads: CASSPQGFHEQFF. The CDR3, as DNA: TGTGCCAGCAGCCCGCAGGGTTTCCATGAGCAGTTCTTC.

V and J are TRBV6-1 and TRBJ1-2; 7 positions match TRBD1. CDR1 and CDR2 from the germline V gene are MNHNS and SASEGT. The CDR3 is 13 amino acids. V lost 7 bases, J lost 5 bases, and 7 bases stayed unmatched. The CDR3 DNA is TGTGCCAGCAAGTACAGGGGTACTTATGGCTACACCTTC. Translated: CASKYRGTYGYTF.

The chain combines TRBV28 with TRBJ2-5; D remains ambiguous. Deletions cut 2 bases from V and 0 bases from J, with 10 bases between. The germline CDR1 and CDR2 sequences are MDHEN and SYDVKM. The CDR3 contains 15 residues. The CDR3 DNA follows: TGTGCCAGCAGTTTACCGGGTCTCGACCAAGAGACCCAGTACTTC. Translated: CASSLPGLDQETQYF.

This clone was counted a few times. This rearrangement joins TRBV4-3 to TRBJ1-1; D is possibly TRBD1 (5 bases). The germline CDR1 and CDR2 sequences are LGHNA and YSLEER. V was trimmed by 4 bases and J by 4 bases, leaving 7 bases between them. The CDR3 has 12 amino acids. CDR3 bases: TGCGCCAGCAGCCGGGGGGGCACTGAAGCTTTCTTT. It codes for CASSRGGTEAFF.

V usage is TRBV5-1 and J usage is TRBJ1-2; maybe TRBD1 (5 bases). Germline loops: CDR1 SGHRS, CDR2 YFSETQ. The V gene lost 0 bases and the J gene lost 6 bases, with 9 bases spanning the gap. This CDR3 comprises 13 residues. This CDR3 is CASSLAWGDGYTF. Here the CDR3 DNA reads TGCGCCAGCAGCTTGGCGTGGGGGGATGGCTACACCTTC.

V usage is TRBV5-1 and J usage is TRBJ2-1, with 10 bases aligning to TRBD2. The length of the CDR3 is 14 residues. The germline V gene encodes CDR1 SGHRS and CDR2 YFSETQ. Losses at the gene ends were 4 bases for V and 4 bases for J; bases not matched to a gene: 2. The CDR3 protein is CASSGTSEYNEQFF. The CDR3 nucleotides read TGCGCCAGCAGCGGGACTAGCGAGTACAATGAGCAGTTCTTC.

The chain links TRBV7-2 to TRBJ2-1, with D tentatively TRBD2 (10 bases). Germline loops: CDR1 SGHTA, CDR2 FQGNSA. CDR3 length: 19 residues. V lost 5 bases to trimming and J lost 6 bases, with 29 bases between them. The CDR3: CASSLPWGQGAGGINEQFF. The CDR3 DNA sequence: TGTGCCAGCAGCCTACCTTGGGGACAGGGAGCGGGAGGGATCAATGAGCAGTTCTTC.

V usage is TRBV5-1 and J usage is TRBJ1-5, with D unclear. Trimming removed 4 bases from V and 2 bases from J, with 19 bases in between. The germline CDR1 and CDR2 sequences are SGHRS and YFSETQ. The CDR3 extends over 17 amino acids. This CDR3 is CASSPAPPGSGNQPQHF. The CDR3 region has the DNA TGCGCCAGCAGCCCGGCGCCCCCGGGGTCGGGCAATCAGCCCCAGCATTTT.

The count of this clone is one. The chain is built from TRBV7-9 and TRBJ2-5; TRBD1 might be the D (6 bases). V lost 5 bases, J lost 5 bases, and 15 bases lay in between. The CDR3 has 14 amino acids. Germline V gives CDR1 SEHNR, CDR2 FQNEAQ (reference sequence). CDR3 in DNA: TGTGCCAGCAGCCAACCAGGGGCCCCGGAGACCCAGTACTTC. Translated: CASSQPGAPETQYF.

The CDR3 DNA reads TGCGCCAGCAGCCAGATCCCGGGAGATAGGTATGGCTACACCTTC. Protein: CASSQIPGDRYGYTF. The rearrangement uses TRBV4-3 and TRBJ1-2; D is ambiguous. CDR1 is LGHNA, CDR2 YSLEER, per germline. Trimming cost V 3 bases and J 5 bases, with 16 bases left between them. The CDR3 is 15 residues long.

The J gene is TRBJ1-3, the V gene TRBV4-1; D is unresolved. CDR3 length: 16 amino acids. V was trimmed by 1 base and J by 4 bases, leaving 14 bases between them. CDR1 and CDR2 from the germline V gene are MGHRA and YSYEKL. The CDR3 sequence: CASSQARPGTGNTIYF. In DNA form, the CDR3 reads TGCGCCAGCAGCCAAGCTCGTCCAGGTACGGGAAACACCATATATTTT.

This clone was seen once. Sequence at one end of the junction differs from germline and may be a read error. The V and J genes are TRBV19 and TRBJ2-7, with D possibly TRBD1 on 6 matching bases. CDR1 LNHDA and CDR2 SQIVND come from the germline V gene (reference sequence). The CDR3 covers 15 residues. The CDR3 bases are TGTGCCAGTAGTCTAGACCGGGACACCTCCTACGAGCAGTACTTC. It specifies CASSLDRDTSYEQYF.

As regards this clone: The sample contains more than one DNA sequence encoding this CDR3. This chain joins TRBV18 and TRBJ1-1; TRBD1 is a possible D gene (5 bases). The germline CDR1 and CDR2 sequences are KGHSH and LQKENI. CDR3 length: 14 amino acids. V lost 3 bases and J lost 1, with 9 bases in between. CDR3 DNA: TGTGCCAGCTCACCCCCTGGGGCGAACACTGAAGCTTTCTTT. Amino acid sequence: CASSPPGANTEAFF.

The chain links TRBV5-1 to TRBJ2-5, with a weak D call TRBD1 (6 bases). Germline CDR1 SGHRS, CDR2 YFSETQ. CDR3 length: 14 amino acids. The germline V and J ends were trimmed by 4 bases and 5 bases, with 15 bases remaining between them. The CDR3 spells CASSPTGLLETQYF. In DNA form, the CDR3 reads TGCGCCAGCAGCCCGACAGGTCTCCTCGAGACCCAGTACTTC.

The V gene is TRBV7-9, the J gene TRBJ1-4; D perhaps matches TRBD1 (5 bases). The V gene lost 3 bases and the J gene lost 8 bases, with 13 bases spanning the gap. The CDR3 is 14 residues long. Germline V gene data show CDR1 as SEHNR and CDR2 as FQNEAQ (reference sequence). In nucleotides, the CDR3 is TGTGCCAGCAGCTTTTCCCAGGGTGGCGAAAAACTGTTTTTT. Translated: CASSFSQGGEKLFF.